Below, one TCR beta chain is given with its context. This clonotype was seen repeatedly, ten times or more. This clone's antigen is unknown. Base-call qualities are not available, and no considerably larger clone is one nucleotide away. The sample belongs to a study of T cells in Graves' hyperthyroidism and ophthalmopathy (dated by TCRdb to between 2018 and 2021). Describing the broader study: Peripheral blood samples were taken at the time of initial diagnosis, prior to any treatment. TCR Vbeta CDR3 sequencing of approximately 140 peripheral blood samples (fewer than 45 ophthalmopathy, roughly 72 hyperthyroidism and roughly 17 progressor patients) is reported in the paper. For training and testing, the 100 or so patients in the discovery cohort were randomly divided in a 7:3 ratio. To identify distinguishing TCR V-J signatures, a discovery cohort of some 99 patients was used, comprising roughly 45 with Graves' ophthalmopathy and 57 with stable Graves' hyperthyroidism. The study also compared thyroid tissue and blood T-cell repertoires from five or six Graves' hyperthyroidism patients. Prospective prediction of ophthalmopathy was tested in an independent validation cohort of 18 hyperthyroidism patients and around 16 patients who later progressed to ophthalmopathy. After sampling, hyperthyroidism patients received methimazole starting at 30 mg daily, and ophthalmopathy patients received high-dose intravenous methylprednisolone. Overall study results and their limits: During validation, the model predicted progression to ophthalmopathy a median of around 7 months ahead of onset, with more than 55% sensitivity and about 75% specificity. Most expanded thyroid clonotypes (frequency above 0.001) were also detected in blood, a finding suggesting that blood repertoires may reflect thyroid immune responses. Sample size was not statistically predetermined, and blinding of investigators to group allocation was not performed. Ophthalmopathy was separated from stable hyperthyroidism by a 13 V-J signature model, with approximately 86% sensitivity and about 81% specificity obtained in cross-validation and 80%/75% obtained in testing.

Amplification of TCR beta CDR3 regions was carried out from RNA transcripts. The TCR CDR3 was subjected to a first round of RT-PCR using the HTBI primer set and the Qiagen OneStep RT-PCR kit. The libraries were constructed in a second round of multiplex PCR and then size-selected and purified. Libraries were sequenced paired-end with 100 bp reads on an Illumina HiSeq2000. The original methods were these. SOAPnuke was used to process the raw data, with reads discarded if the reads contained adapters or uncalled bases, had a mean Phred below 15, or lacked an exact constant-primer or identifier match. High-quality paired reads were merged using COPE v1.2.5, and each unique nucleotide sequence was defined as a clonotype. MiTCR v1.1 was used to align clonotypes to the IMGT TRBV, TRBD and TRBJ reference segments. Analysis was restricted to V-J combinations with a frequency above 0.0001, which covered 99.2% of repertoires. A TCS score was defined as the ratio between F50 (clonal expansion) and ExV (chaos), using BLOSUM62-based TCRdist between CDR3 peptides within each V-J. Welch's t-statistics and random forest reduced roughly 530 V-J features to 13, which were used in a naive Bayes classifier (R e1071). Thyroid-blood repertoire similarity was quantified with the Morisita-Horn index. TCRdb's own reprocessing of the public reads used fastp at Q25 and MiXCR and kept productive beta chains. Identical CDR3 proteins give one entry, which carries the most common genes and DNA. In this record, the V and J calls reflect TCRdb's handling and not the investigators' own analysis. The sample has approximately 870,000 distinct CDR3 sequences on record, around 38% of them singletons. Around 10% of the sample is in the top ten clones.

A patient counted as having stable Graves' hyperthyroidism if no progression to ophthalmopathy occurred over 18 months of follow-up. The hyperthyroidism patients were between 18 and 65 years old and newly diagnosed, with a disease duration of less than 2 months. The study excluded patients with uncontrolled infections, other autoimmune diseases, pregnancy or lactation. Diagnoses were established on the basis of clinical symptoms, serum thyroxine and TRAb, thyroid ultrasound, and orbital computed tomography. PBMCs were separated from 7.5 to 10 ml of fresh peripheral blood using Ficoll-Paque density gradient centrifugation. Trizol reagent was used to extract total RNA, and RNA quality was then checked on an Agilent 2100 Bioanalyzer. This sequence originates from a man between 18 and 29 years old with Graves' hyperthyroidism. The sequenced material came from blood.

The nucleotides are TGTGCCAGCAGTGAAACACAGAATTCACCCCTCCACTTT. It translates to CASSETQNSPLHF. The sequence links TRBV6-5 to TRBJ1-6, with the D gene not clear enough to name. V loses 5 bases, J loses 7 bases, and the germline ends lie 9 bases apart. As encoded in the germline V gene, CDR1 is MNHEY while CDR2 is SVGAGI. Taken from cysteine to phenylalanine, the CDR3 has 13 residues. Of all the DNA, just the CDR3 is kept, 39 bases in frame from base 1.